Shown below are 30 T cell receptor beta chains from a single sample sequenced in a study of cytomegalovirus exposure and HLA in healthy donors. The study ran its PCR with 60 Vbeta and 13 Jbeta primers. Method: immunoSEQ multiplex PCR; TCRdb's copy keeps in-frame clones and lacks some. This sample has roughly 140,000 clones, with 75% to 85% found just once. The sequenced material came from PBMCs. The receptors derive from a woman between 40 and 50 years old in good health and CMV-seropositive.

The chain employs TRBV7-2 and TRBJ1-6; D possibly corresponds to TRBD1 (5 bases). This CDR3 contains 13 residues. The ends were cut back, 7 bases at V and 10 bases at J, with 14 bases in the middle. Germline V gene sequence: CDR1 SGHTA, CDR2 FQGNSA. In DNA, the CDR3 is TGTGCCAGCACGAGACGTGGGGGGTCACCCCTCCACTTT. This sequence encodes CASTRRGGSPLHF.

This chain connects TRBV19 to TRBJ2-3, with TRBD2 matching over 7 bases. CDR1 is LNHDA, CDR2 SQIVND, per germline (reference sequence). This CDR3 has 17 residues. Unmatched junction bases numbered 11, after V lost 5 bases and J lost 0 bases. The CDR3 here is CASSSGLGSGSTDTQYF. Here the CDR3 DNA reads TGTGCCAGTAGTTCGGGGCTGGGTAGCGGGAGCACAGATACGCAGTATTTT.

This rearrangement joins TRBV7-9 to TRBJ2-7; 7 bases are a match to TRBD1. This CDR3 has 14 amino acids. V shed 5 bases, J shed 1 base, and the junction held 5 bases outside the gene matches. Germline loops: CDR1 SEHNR, CDR2 FQNEAQ (reference sequence). The DNA of the CDR3 is TGTGCCAGCAGCCCACAGGGGTCTTCCTACGAGCAGTACTTC. Amino acid sequence: CASSPQGSSYEQYF.

The gene calls are TRBV11-2 and TRBJ2-5; D not resolved. Germline-derived CDR1 and CDR2 are SGHAT and FQNNGV. Deletions cut 2 bases from V and 6 bases from J, with 10 bases between. The CDR3 has 13 residues. Here the CDR3 reads CASSLSSTQTQYF. The CDR3 DNA sequence: TGTGCCAGCAGCTTATCTAGTACCCAGACCCAGTACTTC.

V is TRBV6-5 and J is TRBJ2-7, with D maybe TRBD1 (5 bases). The CDR3 length is 13 residues. Germline V lookup: CDR1 MNHEY, CDR2 SVGAGI. V was shortened by 5 bases and J by 9 bases, with 17 bases between the two germline ends. The CDR3 spells CASSAPDMGWQYF. DNA of the CDR3: TGTGCCAGCAGTGCCCCGGACATGGGATGGCAGTACTTC.

The V and J genes are TRBV4-2 and TRBJ2-3; TRBD2 matches at 7 bases. The CDR3 runs to 14 residues. The germline V gene encodes CDR1 LGHNA and CDR2 YNFKEQ. Trimming at V came to 6 bases and at J to 6 bases, leaving 9 bases not matched to a gene. The CDR3: CASRGGSSLDTQYF. CDR3 in DNA: TGTGCCAGCAGGGGCGGGAGTTCATTGGATACGCAGTATTTT.

This chain joins TRBV2 and TRBJ2-7; TRBD1 matches 8 bases. V lost 2 bases, J lost 2 bases, and 5 bases stayed unmatched. Per the germline V gene, CDR1 is SNHLY and CDR2 is FYNNEI. CDR3 length equals 15 residues. CDR3: CASSEIGTGAYEQYF. CDR3 DNA: TGTGCCAGCAGTGAAATTGGGACAGGCGCCTACGAGCAGTACTTC.

Notes on this clone: One end of the junction fails to match germline, which may point to a read error. This chain uses TRBV7-9 with TRBJ2-1; 7 nucleotides align to TRBD2. The CDR3 length is 16 residues. Germline loops: CDR1 SEHNR, CDR2 FQNEAQ (reference sequence). The CDR3, as DNA: TGTTCCAGCAGCTTATCGCGGGAGCGACCCTACAATGAGCAGTTCTTC. Encoded protein: CSSSLSRERPYNEQFF.

The chain carries TRBV7-9 and TRBJ1-2, with D possibly being TRBD1 (5 bases). V lost 1 base and J 6 bases, leaving 18 bases between the germline ends. The V gene's germline CDR1 is SEHNR and CDR2 FQNEAQ (reference sequence). The CDR3 totals 16 residues. The CDR3 is CASSLGAVGGEHGYTF. DNA of the CDR3: TGTGCCAGCAGCTTAGGGGCGGTGGGGGGAGAGCATGGCTACACCTTC.

This clone was counted only a few times. The chain uses TRBV19 and TRBJ2-1; 7 bases line up with TRBD2. V was clipped by 6 bases and J by 3 bases; unmatched bases: 20. CDR3 length: 19 amino acids. Germline CDR1 is LNHDA and CDR2 is SQIVND (reference sequence). The CDR3, as DNA: TGTGCCAGTAGATACGCCCCTACCTTAAGCGGGGCATACTACAATGAGCAGTTCTTC. Translating gives CASRYAPTLSGAYYNEQFF.

This rearrangement joins TRBV6-1 to TRBJ2-3; a possible D gene is TRBD2 (6 bases). The V gene's germline CDR1 is MNHNS and CDR2 SASEGT. The CDR3 runs to 15 residues. V lost 7 bases and J 5 bases, leaving 19 bases between the germline ends. The CDR3 sequence: CASTALARREDTQYF. CDR3 DNA sequence: TGTGCCAGCACTGCTCTAGCGAGGCGGGAAGATACGCAGTATTTT.

The chain recombines TRBV19 with TRBJ1-2; no definite D call. The V end lost 4 bases, the J end lost 3 bases, and 6 bases lay between the germline ends. CDR1 is LNHDA, CDR2 SQIVND, per germline (reference sequence). The CDR3 runs to 12 residues. Written as DNA, the CDR3 is TGTGCCAGTAGTAAGGCGGACTATGGCTACACCTTC. Translating it yields CASSKADYGYTF.

The chain joins TRBV6-5 to TRBJ1-5; TRBD1 is a possible D gene (5 bases). CDR3 length: 15 amino acids. V was trimmed by 6 bases and J by 0 bases, leaving 12 bases between them. In germline, CDR1 is MNHEY, CDR2 SVGAGI. In nucleotides, the CDR3 is TGTGCCAGCAGGGGACTTGGGGTTAGCAATCAGCCCCAGCATTTT. Protein sequence: CASRGLGVSNQPQHF.

The gene calls are TRBV2 and TRBJ2-5; possibly TRBD2 for D (5 bases). The CDR3 extends over 13 amino acids. Germline V CDR1 and CDR2: SNHLY, FYNNEI. Trimming took off 7 bases at V and 5 bases at J, with 14 bases between the two ends. The CDR3 loop reads CASNTRMEETQYF. CDR3 sequence (DNA): TGTGCCAGCAATACTAGGATGGAGGAGACCCAGTACTTC.

Only a few counts were recorded for this clone. This chain connects TRBV19 to TRBJ2-2; TRBD1 matches at 7 bases. This CDR3 has 15 residues. Germline-derived CDR1 and CDR2 are LNHDA and SQIVND (reference sequence). Unmatched junction bases numbered 7, after V lost 9 bases and J lost 0 bases. CDR3 nucleotide sequence: TGTGCCAGCAAGACAGGGAGCGCGAACACCGGGGAGCTGTTTTTT. Amino acid sequence: CASKTGSANTGELFF.

This chain uses TRBV5-1 with TRBJ2-5, with D uncertain. The V end was cut by 3 bases, the J end by 1 base, with 13 bases between. The CDR3 spans 15 residues. Germline V gene sequence: CDR1 SGHRS, CDR2 YFSETQ. CDR3 DNA: TGCGCCAGCAGCTCCCAGAGAGCGAGCCAAGAGACCCAGTACTTC. Translated: CASSSQRASQETQYF.

V gene TRBV4-1 combines with J gene TRBJ1-2, with D maybe TRBD1 (5 bases). V lost 1 base to trimming and J lost 2 bases, with 8 bases between them. Germline V lookup: CDR1 MGHRA, CDR2 YSYEKL. The CDR3 is made up of 14 amino acids. The DNA of the CDR3 is TGCGCCAGCAGCCAAGCTCAGGGAAACTATGGCTACACCTTC. Residues: CASSQAQGNYGYTF.

This chain links TRBV6-5 with TRBJ2-1, with TRBD2 matching over 10 bases. From germline, CDR1 is MNHEY and CDR2 SVGAGI. This CDR3 is built from 15 residues. With V trimmed by 4 bases and J by 6 bases, 6 bases remained unmatched. The DNA for the CDR3 is TGTGCCAGCAGTTGGGGGCTAGCGGGAGCCAATGAGCAGTTCTTC. It encodes CASSWGLAGANEQFF.

In nucleotides, the CDR3 is TGTGCCAGCCGTCCCGGGACAGGGGGCACTGAAGCTTTCTTT. Encoded protein: CASRPGTGGTEAFF. The chain joins TRBV5-4 to TRBJ1-1, with 11 bases aligning to TRBD1. From germline, CDR1 is SGHNT and CDR2 YYREEE (reference sequence). The ends lost 7 bases at V and 4 bases at J; junction bases unmatched: 6. This CDR3 contains 14 residues.

The chain couples TRBV5-6 to TRBJ2-7, with TRBD1 identical over 8 bases. CDR3 length: 14 amino acids. Unmatched junction bases numbered 4, after V lost 0 bases and J lost 5 bases. The germline gives CDR1 SGHDT, CDR2 YYEEEE. DNA for the CDR3: TGTGCCAGCAGCTTGGGTGGACAGGGCAACGAGCAGTACTTC. Its translation is CASSLGGQGNEQYF.

The chain joins TRBV27 to TRBJ2-5; TRBD1 matches at 8 bases. The CDR3 runs 15 residues. The trim removed 7 bases at V and 1 base at J, leaving 8 bases unmatched. CDR1 is MNHEY and CDR2 is SMNVEV in the germline V gene (reference sequence). The CDR3, as DNA: TGTGCCAGCAACCATCGGACAGGGATCCAAGAGACCCAGTACTTC. Its translation is CASNHRTGIQETQYF.

The chain recombines TRBV21-1 with TRBJ2-7; the tabulated D call, TRBD1, remains unverified against the DNA. TRBV21-1 is assigned pseudogene status. This CDR3 is 15 amino acids long. CDR3 nucleotide sequence: TGTGCCAGCAGCAAACCCAACAGGGTGTTGAGCGAGCAGTACTTC. This encodes CASSKPNRVLSEQYF.

This chain uses TRBV27 with TRBJ1-2; D is perhaps TRBD1 (6 bases). V was clipped by 2 bases and J by 0 bases, with 7 bases between them. The germline V gene encodes CDR1 MNHEY and CDR2 SMNVEV (reference sequence). The length of the CDR3 is 14 residues. The CDR3 sequence is CASSLQGTNYGYTF. The CDR3 DNA reads TGTGCCAGCAGTTTACAGGGGACTAACTATGGCTACACCTTC.

The CDR3 nucleotides are TGTGCCAGCTCACCACAGGGAGGGACTGAAGCTTTCTTT. This sequence encodes CASSPQGGTEAFF. The gene calls are TRBV18 and TRBJ1-1, with D unresolved. V lost 1 base, J lost 5 bases, and 8 bases lay in between. The CDR3 sequence is 13 residues long. The germline CDR1 and CDR2 sequences are KGHSH and LQKENI.

As for this clone: A read error may account for a junction end that differs from germline. This chain uses TRBV4-2 with TRBJ1-1; D may be TRBD1 (5 bases). The CDR3 spans 13 residues. Germline V CDR1 and CDR2: LGHNA, YNFKEQ. CDR3 residues: CASSQGEGSRVGF. As DNA, the CDR3 is TGTGCCAGCAGCCAAGGGGAGGGGAGCCGTGTCGGTTTT.

With regard to this clone: The junction departs from germline at one end; a sequencing error may be responsible. The chain recombines TRBV7-9 with TRBJ1-2; TRBD1 might be the D (6 bases). The germline V gene encodes CDR1 SEHNR and CDR2 FQNEAQ (reference sequence). This CDR3 has 14 amino acids. The CDR3 sequence is CSSSSGEGNYGYTF. CDR3 nucleotides: TGTTCCAGCAGCTCAGGGGAAGGGAACTATGGCTACACCTTC. The variable domain in full, with the rest retrieved from reference TRBV7-9 and TRBJ1-2, is DTGVSQNPRHKITKRGQNVTFRCDPISEHNRLYWYRQTLGQGPEFLTYFQNEAQLEKSRLLSDRFSAERPKGSFSTLEIQRTEQGDSAMYLCSSSSGEGNYGYTFGSGTRLTVV.

The CDR3 spells CASLTGSFEPLHF. The CDR3 DNA reads TGTGCCAGCTTAACAGGGAGTTTCGAACCCCTCCACTTT. J is TRBJ1-6 and V is TRBV2, with D possibly being TRBD1 (6 bases). CDR1 SNHLY and CDR2 FYNNEI come from the germline V gene. This CDR3 has 13 residues. The V end lost 8 bases, the J end lost 12 bases, and 17 bases lay between the germline ends.

The chain links TRBV11-2 to TRBJ1-3; D not resolved. Germline CDR1 and CDR2: SGHAT and FQNNGV. V gave up 2 bases and J gave up 0 bases, with 8 bases separating them. CDR3 length: 15 amino acids. CDR3 residues: CASSLNPSSGNTIYF. CDR3 DNA: TGTGCCAGCAGCTTAAATCCGAGCTCTGGAAACACCATATATTTT.

The sample holds a few counts of this clone. CDR3 sequence (DNA): TGTGCCAGTGGGACTGCCGGCAATGAGCAGTTCTTC. This codes for CASGTAGNEQFF. The rearrangement uses TRBV25-1 and TRBJ2-1, with a tentative D call TRBD2 (6 bases). V gave up 9 bases and J gave up 6 bases, with 12 bases separating them. Germline assignment: CDR1 MGHDK and CDR2 SYGVNS. There are 12 residues in the CDR3.

This clone was counted a single time. The rearrangement links TRBV19 to TRBJ2-3; D is uncertain. Germline-derived CDR1 and CDR2 are LNHDA and SQIVND (reference sequence). The CDR3 loop spans 12 amino acids. V lost 4 bases to trimming and J lost 6 bases, with 8 bases between them. The CDR3 loop reads CASSTPMDTQYF. CDR3 DNA sequence: TGTGCCAGTAGTACCCCCATGGATACGCAGTATTTT.